The present entry profiles one TCR beta chain with its context. Trimming removed 0 bases from V and 6 bases from J, with 17 bases in between. Germline V lookup: CDR1 MNHEY, CDR2 SVGAGI. The CDR3 totals 16 residues. In the authors' methods: Estimated nucleated cell counts came from reference gene primer amplification. Assay used: immunoSEQ multiplex PCR; TCRdb lists only in-frame clones, some missing. V, J and clone size are taken as reported in that table, and D and trimming were inferred from the DNA itself. The sample includes about 150,000 clones, about 84% of them seen just once. These data are taken from a study of blood T cell repertoires in COVID-19. Whole-study context: The samples span acute and convalescent COVID-19 from the United States, Italy and Spain. PBMCs, B-cell-depleted T cells, or T cells provided the cDNA or gDNA that made up the material.

This sequence joins TRBV6-5 and TRBJ1-2; no clear D gene. The sequencing input was peripheral blood. This clonotype was sampled from a woman aged 45-65 years with acute or convalescent COVID-19. The CDR3 sequence: CASSYSNPGRIDGYTF. The CDR3 region has the DNA TGTGCCAGCAGTTACTCGAACCCGGGAAGGATAGATGGCTACACCTTC.